A few counts support the clone carrying this T cell receptor beta chain. The antigen remains undetermined. This entry is derived from a study of beta chain features in type 1 diabetes. As for the study in general: The examined sorted cells totaled 107,917,701 across samples.

General observations from the study: Type 1 diabetes patients showed fewer insertions and more deletions at VDJ junctions. There was a moderate but significant shortening of TCRB CDR3s in all four CD4+ subsets of Type 1 diabetes patients.

V was pared by 7 bases and J by 12 bases, with 10 bases of the junction left unmatched. The CDR3 sequence is 14 residues long. CDR1 and CDR2 (germline): MNHNY, SVGAGI (reference sequence). All of the sorted populations showed purity greater than 98%. Expressed TCRB transcripts were sequenced because the entire RNA isolate underwent reverse transcription. Clones were read by immunoSEQ multiplex PCR, and TCRdb kept only the in-frame ones, dropping some. In the table there are fewer than 450,000 clones, roughly 13% of which are singletons. This TCR was recovered from a woman under 30 with type 1 diabetes. The chain employs TRBV6-6 and TRBJ2-1, with TRBD2 matching 12 bases. The sequencing sample was made of naive CD4+ T cells from blood. The CDR3 protein is CASILTSGSIRQFF. CDR3 sequence (DNA): TGTGCCAGCATCCTGACTAGCGGGAGTATTAGGCAGTTCTTC.